Sequencing of this T cell receptor beta chain was carried out in a study of blood T cells in healthy people across ages. Study results and caveats: Correlation between TCR beta diversity and naive T cell percentage was strong. TCR beta diversity per million T cells fell roughly linearly with age.

This clonotype was counted a few times. The target antigen is unknown. Then a second PCR, running roughly 7 to 12 cycles, was carried out with a sample-barcoded 5' primer and a J-beta primer mix. TCRdb processed the 5' RACE reads anew with MiXCR; each CDR3 protein has one entry. The sample holds some 1.4 million distinct CDR3 sequences, approximately 38% seen once. The V gene's germline CDR1 is LGHDT and CDR2 YNNKEL (reference sequence). This CDR3 region has 16 residues. V shed 0 bases and J shed 0 bases, with 9 bases lying between them. The authors isolated at least 6 million PBMCs per sample. The sequence was collected from a woman younger than 30 in good health. This chain uses TRBV3-1 with TRBJ2-1; no reliable D call. The source material was blood. DNA for the CDR3: TGTGCCAGCAGCCAAGACCGGACCGGCTCCTACAATGAGCAGTTCTTC. Translated, it gives CASSQDRTGSYNEQFF.